Presented here are 3 T cell receptor beta chains from one specimen sequenced in a study of T cells in localized non-small cell lung cancer. Using immunoSEQ multiplex PCR, the repertoire was profiled, and TCRdb retains in-frame clones only, with some absent. The data hold roughly 90,000 clones, with under 95% observed a single time. The sequencing used PBMCs, collected before any cancer treatment. These receptors were obtained from a woman aged 35 to 70 with stage II squamous cell lung carcinoma.

This sequence joins TRBV5-1 and TRBJ2-1, with TRBD2 matching over 13 bases. Germline CDR1 and CDR2: SGHRS and YFSETQ. J was trimmed by 9 bases and V by 4 bases; bases with no gene match: 7. This CDR3 is built from 15 residues. The CDR3 here is CASSLGLAGVLEQFF. CDR3 sequence (DNA): TGCGCCAGCAGCCTAGGACTAGCGGGAGTGCTTGAGCAGTTCTTC.

The chain employs TRBV18 and TRBJ2-7; D unresolved. The V end was cut by 2 bases, the J end by 2 bases, with 16 bases between. The germline V gene encodes CDR1 KGHSH and CDR2 LQKENI. The CDR3 length is 16 residues. CDR3 DNA sequence: TGTGCCAGCTCACCATCGGCGACACCAACCCCCTACGAGCAGTACTTC. This encodes CASSPSATPTPYEQYF. The variable domain in full, with the rest retrieved from reference TRBV18 and TRBJ2-7, is NAGVMQNPRHLVRRRGQEARLRCSPMKGHSHVYWYRQLPEEGLKFMVYLQKENIIDESGMPKERFSAEFPKEGPSILRIQQVVRGDSAAYFCASSPSATPTPYEQYFGPGTRLTVT.

This clone came up once. This chain joins TRBV29-1 and TRBJ1-3, with D unresolved. Per the germline V gene, CDR1 is SQVTM and CDR2 is ANQGSEA. V was clipped by 7 bases and J by 8 bases, with 24 bases between them. The CDR3 consists of 15 residues. The CDR3 protein is CSASHTGPQIDTIYF. In DNA form, the CDR3 reads TGCAGCGCTTCCCATACCGGGCCCCAGATCGACACCATATATTTT. The variable domain in full, with the rest retrieved from reference TRBV29-1 and TRBJ1-3, is SAVISQKPSRDICQRGTSLTIQCQVDSQVTMMFWYRQQPGQSLTLIATANQGSEATYESGFVIDKFPISRPNLTFSTLTVSNMSPEDSSIYLCSASHTGPQIDTIYFGEGSWLTVV.